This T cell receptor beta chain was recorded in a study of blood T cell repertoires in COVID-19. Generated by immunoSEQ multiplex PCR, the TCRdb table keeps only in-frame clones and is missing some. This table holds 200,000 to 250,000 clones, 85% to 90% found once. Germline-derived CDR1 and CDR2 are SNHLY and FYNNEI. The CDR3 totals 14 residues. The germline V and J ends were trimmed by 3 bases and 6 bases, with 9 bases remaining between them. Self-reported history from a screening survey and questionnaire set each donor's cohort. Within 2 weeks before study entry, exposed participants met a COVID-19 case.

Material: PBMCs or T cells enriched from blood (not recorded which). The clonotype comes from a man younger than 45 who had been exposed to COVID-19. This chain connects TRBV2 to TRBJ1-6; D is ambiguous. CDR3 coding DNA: TGTGCCAGCAGTGACAGGCTGGCTAATTCACCCCTCCACTTT. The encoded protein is CASSDRLANSPLHF.